The 26 T cell receptor beta chains in this list originate from one sample, sequenced in a study of T cells in Graves' hyperthyroidism and ophthalmopathy. The TCR beta CDR3 regions underwent amplification using RNA transcripts as the source. First-round RT-PCR targeting the TCR CDR3 was performed with the HTBI primer set. Using its own MiXCR run on the multiplex PCR reads, TCRdb lists one record per CDR3 protein. Of under 350,000 distinct CDR3 sequences listed, 15% to 20% were seen once; the top ten hold around 57%. The sample taken for sequencing was blood. These receptors came from a woman aged 55 to 70 with Graves' ophthalmopathy.

This rearrangement joins TRBV19 to TRBJ1-1; 8 bases fit TRBD1. With V trimmed by 5 bases and J by 10 bases, 12 bases remained unmatched. In germline, CDR1 is LNHDA, CDR2 SQIVND (reference sequence). The CDR3 consists of 14 residues. The CDR3 DNA follows: TGTGCCAGTAGTGACAGGGGAAATCAAATTCGAGCTTTCTTT. It is translated as CASSDRGNQIRAFF.

This clonotype occurred many times. The chain links TRBV4-2 to TRBJ1-1; D not certain. Germline loops: CDR1 LGHNA, CDR2 YNFKEQ. The CDR3 extends over 14 amino acids. V lost 3 bases, J lost 1 base, and 9 bases lay in between. In nucleotides, the CDR3 is TGTGCCAGCAGCCAGGACCTAAGGAACACTGAAGCTTTCTTT. Translation gives CASSQDLRNTEAFF.

This clonotype showed up just a few times. The chain uses TRBV29-1 and TRBJ2-5; tentatively, D is TRBD2 (5 bases). CDR3 size: 11 residues. V was trimmed by 6 bases and J by 5 bases, leaving 10 bases between them. Germline V lookup: CDR1 SQVTM, CDR2 ANQGSEA. CDR3 sequence: CSVAKRETQYF. In DNA, the CDR3 is TGCAGCGTGGCGAAGCGGGAGACCCAGTACTTC. Full variable domain (missing parts from reference TRBV29-1 and TRBJ2-5): SAVISQKPSRDICQRGTSLTIQCQVDSQVTMMFWYRQQPGQSLTLIATANQGSEATYESGFVIDKFPISRPNLTFSTLTVSNMSPEDSSIYLCSVAKRETQYFGPGTRLLVL.

This clonotype was recorded at least ten times. The rearrangement joins TRBV7-2 to TRBJ2-3, with TRBD2 matching 11 bases. Germline CDR1 is SGHTA and CDR2 is FQGNSA. V gave up 2 bases and J gave up 4 bases; unmatched junction bases: 8. The CDR3 has 17 residues. The CDR3 protein is CASSLRLAGGGADTQYF. The CDR3 nucleotides read TGTGCCAGCAGCTTAAGGCTAGCGGGAGGAGGGGCAGATACGCAGTATTTT.

This clonotype was detected ten times or more. The chain employs TRBV7-2 and TRBJ1-1, with D uncertain. Germline loops: CDR1 SGHTA, CDR2 FQGNSA. This CDR3 region has 14 residues. Trimming left V 0 bases short and J 3 bases short, with 8 bases between. The CDR3 here is CASSLARSHTEAFF. The CDR3 nucleotides read TGTGCCAGCAGCTTAGCCCGCAGTCACACTGAAGCTTTCTTT.

In its sample, this clonotype was seen a few times. The chain has TRBV6-2 or TRBV6-3 and TRBJ2-4; the D gene is possibly TRBD2 (5 bases). The V end lost 5 bases, the J end lost 0 bases, and 11 bases lay between the germline ends. This CDR3 has 15 residues. Germline CDR1 and CDR2: MNHEY and SVGEGT. The CDR3 protein is CASSQLVIAKNIQYF. DNA for the CDR3: TGTGCCAGCAGTCAACTAGTGATAGCCAAAAACATTCAGTACTTC.

The J gene is TRBJ2-6, the V gene TRBV3-2; the table's D call of TRBD1 was not tested on the DNA. TRBV3-2 is a pseudogene. This CDR3 contains 17 residues. The DNA for the CDR3 is TGTGCCAGCAGCCTGCCTGCCAGGGGGCCTGGGGCCAACGTCCTGACTTTC. This codes for CASSLPARGPGANVLTF.

In regard to this clonotype: This may be a read error: a much more frequent sequence differs by one nucleotide. The rearrangement uses TRBV7-9 and TRBJ2-3, with D perhaps TRBD2 (6 bases). Germline lookup yields CDR1 SEHNR and CDR2 FQNEAQ (reference sequence). The V end was cut by 3 bases, the J end by 4 bases, with 11 bases between. The CDR3 is 14 residues long. DNA for the CDR3: TGTGCCAGCAGCTTCGTGGAGGGGTCAGATACGCAGTATTTT. Encoded protein: CASSFVEGSDTQYF. Based on the CDR3 plus reference TRBV7-9 and TRBJ2-3, the full variable domain is DTGVSQNPRHKITKRGQNVTFRCDPISEHNRLYWYRQTLGQGPEFLTYFQNEAQLEKSRLLSDRFSAERPKGSFSTLEIQRTEQGDSAMYLCASSFVEGSDTQYFGPGTRLTVL.

This clonotype was detected ten times or more. The CDR3 nucleotides read TGCAGTGCTAGAAACGGACTAGCGGGAGAAGGCGCCTACAATGAGCAGTTCTTC. Translating gives CSARNGLAGEGAYNEQFF. This chain joins TRBV20-1 and TRBJ2-1; TRBD2 matches 13 bases. The germline gives CDR1 DFQATT, CDR2 SNEGSKA (reference sequence). J lost 2 bases, V lost 2 bases, and 9 bases had no gene match. The CDR3 covers 18 residues.

This clonotype was observed at least ten times. CDR3 sequence: CASSTTGNEQYF. In nucleotides, the CDR3 is TGCGCCAGCAGCACGACAGGCAACGAGCAGTACTTC. The rearrangement links TRBV5-1 to TRBJ2-7, with D tentatively TRBD1 (6 bases). The CDR3 covers 12 residues. Trimming pared 4 bases from V and 5 bases from J, leaving 10 bases between. The germline gives CDR1 SGHRS, CDR2 YFSETQ.

This clonotype was observed at least ten times. This chain connects TRBV10-3 to TRBJ1-1; no clear D gene. Trimming removed 0 bases from V and 5 bases from J, with 7 bases in between. The germline V gene has CDR1 ENHRY and CDR2 SYGVKD. The length of the CDR3 is 13 residues. CDR3: CAISESTFTEAFF. For the CDR3, the DNA is TGTGCCATCAGTGAGTCGACTTTTACTGAAGCTTTCTTT.

This clonotype was seen many times. The rearrangement uses TRBV20-1 and TRBJ2-7; 9 nucleotides align to TRBD1. From germline, CDR1 is DFQATT and CDR2 SNEGSKA (reference sequence). V shed 5 bases, J shed 5 bases, and the junction held 7 bases outside the gene matches. The CDR3 contains 13 residues. The chain's CDR3 is CSALTGGKDEQYF. CDR3 nucleotide sequence: TGCAGTGCTCTCACAGGGGGCAAGGACGAGCAGTACTTC.

This chain joins TRBV7-9 and TRBJ2-2; 7 bases agree with TRBD1. Looked up from germline, CDR1 is SEHNR and CDR2 is FQNEAQ (reference sequence). The CDR3 extends over 16 amino acids. V lost 1 base to trimming and J lost 4 bases; unmatched junction nucleotides: 6. CDR3 sequence (DNA): TGTGCCAGCAGCTTAGGAGGGACAGCCCCCACCGGGGAGCTGTTTTTT. As protein: CASSLGGTAPTGELFF.

In its sample, this clonotype was seen many times. The chain uses TRBV2 and TRBJ2-7, with D uncertain. The germline V and J ends were trimmed by 10 bases and 2 bases, with 18 bases remaining between them. This CDR3 has 14 residues. Germline CDR1 SNHLY, CDR2 FYNNEI. Here the CDR3 DNA reads TGTGCCACCGCGGAGTTCGAGCAGGCCTACGAGCAGTACTTC. Amino acids: CATAEFEQAYEQYF.

The chain employs TRBV11-2 and TRBJ1-1, with D hard to call. In germline, CDR1 is SGHAT, CDR2 FQNNGV. The CDR3 covers 11 residues. V dropped 3 bases and J dropped 8 bases, with 7 bases sitting between them. The CDR3 region is CASSLLLEAFF. The DNA of the CDR3 is TGTGCCAGCAGCTTGCTGCTCGAAGCTTTCTTT.

Only a few counts were recorded for this clonotype. The chain combines TRBV7-2 with TRBJ2-7, with unresolved D. Trimming removed 5 bases from V and 0 bases from J, with 8 bases in between. Germline assignment: CDR1 SGHTA and CDR2 FQGNSA. This CDR3 has 13 residues. The CDR3 DNA is TGTGCCAGCAGCCTGATAAGCTCCTACGAGCAGTACTTC. It encodes CASSLISSYEQYF.

The chain carries TRBV20-1 and TRBJ1-4; the match to TRBD1 covers 8 bases. With 5 bases clipped from V and 4 bases from J, the junction kept 15 bases outside the gene matches. Per the germline V gene, CDR1 is DFQATT and CDR2 is SNEGSKA (reference sequence). CDR3 size: 17 residues. CDR3 DNA: TGCAGTGCTGACAGGGGTAAATCCCGTGCAAGTAATGAAAAACTGTTTTTT. Protein: CSADRGKSRASNEKLFF.

This clonotype was found many times. This chain connects TRBV28 to TRBJ2-5, with 7 bases fitting TRBD1. In germline, CDR1 is MDHEN, CDR2 SYDVKM. The CDR3 length is 13 residues. V lost 5 bases and J lost 5; bases outside the gene matches: 5. This CDR3 reads CASSLQGEETQYF. The CDR3 DNA follows: TGTGCCAGCAGTCTGCAGGGGGAGGAGACCCAGTACTTC.

This clonotype was seen repeatedly, ten times or more. The rearrangement links TRBV20-1 to TRBJ2-5, with unresolved D. V shed 3 bases and J shed 1 base, with 9 bases lying between them. This CDR3 spans 13 amino acids. Looked up from germline, CDR1 is DFQATT and CDR2 is SNEGSKA (reference sequence). This CDR3 is CSARYSRQETQYF. DNA of the CDR3: TGCAGTGCTAGGTACAGCCGCCAAGAGACCCAGTACTTC.

Here the CDR3 reads CASRDPGRKETQYF. CDR3 nucleotide sequence: TGTGCCAGCAGGGACCCGGGACGGAAAGAGACCCAGTACTTC. V usage is TRBV6-1 and J usage is TRBJ2-5; D may correspond to TRBD1 or TRBD2 (5 bases each). Germline V gene lookup returns CDR1 MNHNS and CDR2 SASEGT. V lost 6 bases and J 3 bases, leaving 14 bases between the germline ends. CDR3 size: 14 residues.

This clonotype was found many times. This chain uses TRBV7-9 with TRBJ2-5; D possibly corresponds to TRBD1 (5 bases). The CDR3 loop spans 14 amino acids. The V end lost 2 bases, the J end lost 2 bases, and 9 bases lay between the germline ends. Per the germline V gene, CDR1 is SEHNR and CDR2 is FQNEAQ (reference sequence). Here the CDR3 DNA reads TGTGCCAGCAGCTTAATGACAGTGCAAGAGACCCAGTACTTC. Amino acid sequence: CASSLMTVQETQYF. The full variable domain, completed using reference TRBV7-9 and TRBJ2-5, is DTGVSQNPRHKITKRGQNVTFRCDPISEHNRLYWYRQTLGQGPEFLTYFQNEAQLEKSRLLSDRFSAERPKGSFSTLEIQRTEQGDSAMYLCASSLMTVQETQYFGPGTRLLVL.

This clonotype has ten or more counts. The chain joins TRBV7-9 to TRBJ1-1; D gene ambiguous. Trimming removed 6 bases at V and 3 bases at J, with 11 bases between. Germline V gives CDR1 SEHNR, CDR2 FQNEAQ (reference sequence). This CDR3 is built from 13 residues. This chain's CDR3 is CASRHAGYTEAFF. CDR3 bases: TGTGCCAGCAGACACGCTGGGTACACTGAAGCTTTCTTT.

Turning to this clonotype: This could be a read error, since a much larger clone is one nucleotide away. V gene TRBV20-1 combines with J gene TRBJ1-1, with a weak D call TRBD1 (6 bases). Germline loops: CDR1 DFQATT, CDR2 SNEGSKA (reference sequence). V dropped 5 bases and J dropped 4 bases, with 14 bases sitting between them. This CDR3 is 13 amino acids long. CDR3 DNA sequence: TGCAGTGCTGGATGGGGGGGCGGCACTGAAGCTTTCTTT. Amino acid sequence: CSAGWGGGTEAFF.

J is TRBJ1-2 and V is TRBV19; tentative D call: TRBD1 (5 bases). In germline, CDR1 is LNHDA, CDR2 SQIVND (reference sequence). Trimming left V 8 bases short and J 1 base short, with 26 bases between. The CDR3 is 18 residues long. DNA of the CDR3: TGTGCCAGTTTTGGGGAATTGTCGGGACCCACTCTTAACTATGGCTACACCTTC. This encodes CASFGELSGPTLNYGYTF.

The table lists this clonotype with a few counts. The chain recombines TRBV4-3 with TRBJ2-3; D not certain. CDR1 and CDR2 (germline): LGHNA, YSLEER. The CDR3 is 15 residues long. V lost 3 bases, J lost 5 bases, and 15 bases lay in between. Here the CDR3 reads CASSHTHGYVDTQYF. For the CDR3, the DNA is TGCGCCAGCAGCCATACCCATGGTTATGTAGATACGCAGTATTTT.

The chain combines TRBV6-1 with TRBJ1-5, with 8 bases matching TRBD1. Trimming took 2 bases from V and 9 from J; bases not matched to a gene: 6. Germline V lookup: CDR1 MNHNS, CDR2 SASEGT. CDR3 length equals 14 residues. CDR3 coding DNA: TGTGCCAGCAGTGAAACAACAGGGGGGCTGCCCCAGCATTTT. It codes for CASSETTGGLPQHF.